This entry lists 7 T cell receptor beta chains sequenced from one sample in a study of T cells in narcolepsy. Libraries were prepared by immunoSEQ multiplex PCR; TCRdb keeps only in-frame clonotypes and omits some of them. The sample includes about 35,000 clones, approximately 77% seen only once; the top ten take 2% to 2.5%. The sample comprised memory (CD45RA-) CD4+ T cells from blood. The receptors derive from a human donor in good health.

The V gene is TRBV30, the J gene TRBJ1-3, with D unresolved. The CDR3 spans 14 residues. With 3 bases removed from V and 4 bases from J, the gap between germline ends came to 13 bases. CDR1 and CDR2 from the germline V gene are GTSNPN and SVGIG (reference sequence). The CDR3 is CAWSPPATGNTIYF. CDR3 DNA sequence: TGTGCCTGGAGCCCCCCGGCTACCGGAAACACCATATATTTT.

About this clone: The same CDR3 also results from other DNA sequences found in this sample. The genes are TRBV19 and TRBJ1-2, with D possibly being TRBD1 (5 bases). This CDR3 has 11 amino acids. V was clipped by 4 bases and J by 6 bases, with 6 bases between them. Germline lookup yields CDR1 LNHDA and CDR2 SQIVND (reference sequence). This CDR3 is CASSRGDGYTF. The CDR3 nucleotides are TGTGCCAGTAGTAGAGGGGATGGCTACACCTTC. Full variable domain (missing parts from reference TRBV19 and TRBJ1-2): DGGITQSPKYLFRKEGQNVTLSCEQNLNHDAMYWYRQDPGQGLRLIYYSQIVNDFQKGDIAEGYSVSREKKESFPLTVTSAQKNPTAFYLCASSRGDGYTFGSGTRLTVV.

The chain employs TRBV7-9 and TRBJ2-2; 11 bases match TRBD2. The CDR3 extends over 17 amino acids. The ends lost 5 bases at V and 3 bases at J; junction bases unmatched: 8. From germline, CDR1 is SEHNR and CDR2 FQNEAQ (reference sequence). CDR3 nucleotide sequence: TGTGCCAGCAGCGCCGGACTAGCGGGCGGGGACACCGGGGAGCTGTTTTTT. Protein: CASSAGLAGGDTGELFF.

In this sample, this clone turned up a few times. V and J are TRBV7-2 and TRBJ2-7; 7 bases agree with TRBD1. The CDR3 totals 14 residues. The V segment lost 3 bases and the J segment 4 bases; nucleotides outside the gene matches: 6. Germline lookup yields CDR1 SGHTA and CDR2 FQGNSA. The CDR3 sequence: CASSFSGQAYEQYF. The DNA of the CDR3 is TGTGCCAGCAGCTTTTCAGGACAGGCTTACGAGCAGTACTTC.

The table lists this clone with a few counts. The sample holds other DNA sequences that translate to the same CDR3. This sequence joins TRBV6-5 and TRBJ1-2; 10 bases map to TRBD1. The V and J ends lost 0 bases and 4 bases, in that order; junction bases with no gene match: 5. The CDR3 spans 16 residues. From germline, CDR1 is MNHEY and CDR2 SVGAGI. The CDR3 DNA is TGTGCCAGCAGTTACTCGAGGACAGGGGGGGGCTATGGCTACACCTTC. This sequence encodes CASSYSRTGGGYGYTF.

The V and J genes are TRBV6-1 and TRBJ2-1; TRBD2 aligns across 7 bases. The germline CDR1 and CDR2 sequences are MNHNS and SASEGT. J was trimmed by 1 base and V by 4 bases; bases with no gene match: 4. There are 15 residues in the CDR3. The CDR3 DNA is TGTGCCAGCAGTGTGGGGGGAGGGTCCTACAATGAGCAGTTCTTC. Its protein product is CASSVGGGSYNEQFF.

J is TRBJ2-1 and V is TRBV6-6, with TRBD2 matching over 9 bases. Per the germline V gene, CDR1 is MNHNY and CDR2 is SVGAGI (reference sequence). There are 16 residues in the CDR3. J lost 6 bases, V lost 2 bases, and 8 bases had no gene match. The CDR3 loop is CASSYGSSGVGNEQFF. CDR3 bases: TGTGCCAGCAGTTACGGGTCTAGCGGGGTGGGCAATGAGCAGTTCTTC.